The TCR beta chain under discussion was sequenced for a study of identical twins. Findings and limits, study-wide: Cord blood's abundant beta clonotypes had fewer insertions, unlike memory repertoires. Out-of-frame beta chain sequences displayed weaker excess sharing between twins. Model-predicted out-of-frame TCR alpha sharing fell below observed values in monozygotic twins.

Healthy Caucasians provided all donations. TCRdb reprocessed the 5' RACE reads with MiXCR, giving one entry per CDR3 protein. The data show hundreds of thousands of distinct CDR3 sequences, with approximately 9% seen just once and 0.98% held by the top ten. The CDR3 sequence is 16 residues long. Germline CDR1 is SGHTA and CDR2 is FQGNSA. V gave up 5 bases and J gave up 0 bases, with 14 bases separating them. The sample holds many counts of this clonotype. Antigen: not known. Another study also made use of these data, one on yellow fever vaccine responses in identical twins.

V usage is TRBV7-2 and J usage is TRBJ1-3; no clear D gene. Input material: PBMCs. The TCR comes from a woman between 18 and 29 years old in good health. The chain's CDR3 is CASSLLGGPSGNTIYF. CDR3 nucleotide sequence: TGTGCCAGCAGCCTACTTGGAGGCCCCTCTGGAAACACCATATATTTT.